This is a list of T cell receptor beta chains from one sample in a study of cytomegalovirus exposure and HLA in healthy donors. Data came from immunoSEQ multiplex PCR; TCRdb stores just in-frame clones and leaves some out. The table lists roughly 150,000 clones, around 10% of them singletons. Sequenced sample: PBMCs. These receptors all come from a male donor in good health and CMV-seronegative. The CDR3 runs from the conserved cysteine through the conserved F or W. A D gene is named only where the DNA matches it firmly. Clone size, where shown, is once, few, many, or a class for clones that have expanded.

clone_size	d_call	v_call	j_call	cdr3_nt	cdr3_aa
NA	TRBD2	TRBV27	TRBJ2-7	TGTGCCACCAGTCGACTAGCGGATTACGAGCAGTACTTC	CATSRLADYEQYF
few	TRBD2	TRBV7-9	TRBJ2-5	TGTGCCAGCAGCCACGGACTAGCGGTTCAAGAGACCCAGTACTTC	CASSHGLAVQETQYF
NA	NA	TRBV2	TRBJ1-5	TGTGCCAGCCTCCGGAGCAATAGCAATCAGCCCCAGCATTTT	CASLRSNSNQPQHF
NA	TRBD1	TRBV6-5	TRBJ2-1	TGTGCCAGCAGTTACTTTTACAGGGGGGAGGACAATGAGCAGTTCTTC	CASSYFYRGEDNEQFF
NA	TRBD2	TRBV4-3	TRBJ2-4	TGCGCCAGCAGCCAAGATGGGGGGGGCATTCAGTACTTC	CASSQDGGGIQYF
NA	TRBD1	TRBV11-2	TRBJ2-5	TGTGCCAGCAGCTTAGTACAGGGACAGGAGACCCAGTACTTC	CASSLVQGQETQYF
NA	NA	TRBV7-9	TRBJ1-4	TGTGCCAGCGATAGGGGAAAGAACGAAAAACTGTTTTTT	CASDRGKNEKLFF
NA	NA	TRBV19	TRBJ1-1	TGTGCCAGTAGTTGGGCAGACCCTAACACTGAAGCTTTCTTT	CASSWADPNTEAFF
few	NA	TRBV27	TRBJ2-2	TGTGCCAGCAGTTTGGGGGGGCCGGGGTACACCGGGGAGCTGTTTTTT	CASSLGGPGYTGELFF
NA	NA	TRBV5-1	TRBJ2-1	TGCGCCAGCAGCTTGAAACAGGGACGCATAGGTGAGCAGTTCTTC	CASSLKQGRIGEQFF
NA	TRBD2	TRBV6-5	TRBJ2-2	TGTGCCAGCAGTTACTCTAGCGGGGAAATAACCGGGGAGCTGTTTTTT	CASSYSSGEITGELFF
few	NA	TRBV5-1	TRBJ1-1	TGCGCCAGCTCGACAGAGCTAAACCGGAACACTGAAGCTTTCTTT	CASSTELNRNTEAFF
few	NA	TRBV18	TRBJ2-7	TGTGCCAGCTCACCACCGGGAGGGGGAAGGAACGAGCAGTACTTC	CASSPPGGGRNEQYF
few	NA	TRBV7-3	TRBJ1-2	TGTGCCAGCAGCTTGCGGCAGGGGAATGGCTACACCTTC	CASSLRQGNGYTF
few	NA	TRBV10-3	TRBJ2-1	TGTGCCATCAGTGAAGCTAGCGCCCACAATGAGCAGTTCTTC	CAISEASAHNEQFF
NA	NA	TRBV27	TRBJ2-7	TGTGCCAGCAGTGGTGGCAGCGGGTACGAGCAGTACTTC	CASSGGSGYEQYF
few	NA	TRBV5-6	TRBJ2-5	TGTGCCAGCAGCTCCTACACAGGGCTCCAAGAGACCCAGTACTTC	CASSSYTGLQETQYF
few	TRBD2	TRBV11-2	TRBJ2-1	TGTGCCAGCAGCTTAGGTCCGGGACTAGGGGAGGCTGAGCAGTTCTTC	CASSLGPGLGEAEQFF
NA	NA	TRBV7-2	TRBJ1-2	TGTGCCAGCAGCTTAGGGGGTAGGGACACCCGGTATGGCTACACCTTC	CASSLGGRDTRYGYTF
NA	NA	TRBV7-9	TRBJ1-1	TGTGCCAGCAGCTCCCGGGACTCCCCCACTGAAGCTTTCTTT	CASSSRDSPTEAFF
NA	TRBD2	TRBV29-1	TRBJ2-3	TGCAGCGTTGTGGTCGGACTAGGAACCACAGATACGCAGTATTTT	CSVVVGLGTTDTQYF
few	NA	TRBV6-1	TRBJ1-1	TGTGCCAGCAGTGAGGCCGGAGAAAACACTGAAGCTTTCTTT	CASSEAGENTEAFF
NA	NA	TRBV6-5	TRBJ1-1	TGTGCCAGCAGTTACTCCGCAGGTGGGCACACTGAAGCTTTCTTT	CASSYSAGGHTEAFF
NA	NA	TRBV2	TRBJ2-7	TGTGCCAGCAGTGGGCAGGGATACCCCTACGAGCAGTACTTC	CASSGQGYPYEQYF
once	NA	TRBV7-9	TRBJ2-3	TGTGCCACCCTGCGAGATACGCAGTATTTT	CATLRDTQYF
NA	NA	TRBV27	TRBJ1-5	TGTGCCAGCAGTTCCGCCGGGTTCAATCAGCCCCAGCATTTT	CASSSAGFNQPQHF
few	TRBD1	TRBV13	TRBJ1-1	TGTGCCAGCAGCTTCCTAACGACAGGGACAGGACACACTGAAGCTTTCTTT	CASSFLTTGTGHTEAFF
NA	NA	TRBV11-3	TRBJ2-1	TGTGCCAGCAGCTTAGGGCTAGTTCAGGGTCGAGAGCAGTTCTTC	CASSLGLVQGREQFF
NA	NA	TRBV7-9	TRBJ2-2	TGTGCCAGCAGCCCTTGGGGCAGCAAATCCACCGGGGAGCTGTTTTTT	CASSPWGSKSTGELFF
NA	TRBD2	TRBV2	TRBJ2-3	TGTGCCAGCAGTGTTATGTCAATAGCGGGAGGGCCTTTTGCAGATACGCAGTATTTT	CASSVMSIAGGPFADTQYF
once	NA	TRBV19	TRBJ2-5	TGTGCCAGTAGTGAACCCTCCCGGGCCCAGTACTTC	CASSEPSRAQYF
few	NA	TRBV4-1	TRBJ1-2	TGTGCCAGCAGCCAAGCTGGGGGACAAATTAACTATGGCTACACCTTC	CASSQAGGQINYGYTF
NA	NA	TRBV28	TRBJ2-2	TGTGCCAGCAGTTTGAATGACGCAGGTGCATTGGGGGAGCTGTTTTTT	CASSLNDAGALGELFF
few	NA	TRBV7-9	TRBJ1-1	TGTGCCAGCAGCTTATCGGCGGGGCTAGGGGTGAACACTGAAGCTTTCTTT	CASSLSAGLGVNTEAFF
few	TRBD1	TRBV29-1	TRBJ2-7	TGCAGCGGGGTACCGGGACAGGGTAGTAACGAGCAGTACTTC	CSGVPGQGSNEQYF
NA	NA	TRBV5-1	TRBJ2-5	TGCGCCAGCAGCTACCTGGTGGGAGGAGAGACCCAGTACTTC	CASSYLVGGETQYF